Sequencing of this TCR beta chain was carried out in a study of T cell changes during pregnancy in multiple sclerosis. This CDR3 has 17 residues. Germline CDR1 MDHEN, CDR2 SYDVKM. The V and J ends lost 5 bases and 6 bases, in that order; junction bases with no gene match: 11. Assay: immunoSEQ multiplex PCR; the TCRdb copy retains only in-frame clones and omits some. The sample has about 70,000 clones; 80% to 95% are singletons. Sequencing was performed on CD4+ T cells from peripheral blood mononuclear cells, taken after pregnancy. The TCR sequence derives from a female donor with multiple sclerosis, enrolled in a pregnancy study. This chain links TRBV28 with TRBJ2-1; TRBD2 matches 12 bases. The CDR3 region is CASSIPQGLAGFNEQFF. The CDR3 nucleotides are TGTGCCAGCAGTATTCCCCAAGGACTAGCGGGATTCAATGAGCAGTTCTTC.